The 20 T cell receptor beta chains listed next were all sequenced from one sample in a study of blood T cell repertoires in COVID-19. The data were produced by immunoSEQ multiplex PCR, yet TCRdb's version contains in-frame clones alone and is incomplete. Of around 150,000 clones detected, about 79% appear once; the ten largest clones hold 3.5% to 5.5%. The sample was peripheral blood. Receptors were obtained from a woman at least 80 years old with active or convalescent COVID-19.

V gene TRBV9 combines with J gene TRBJ2-7; possible D gene TRBD2, 5 bases. The CDR3 is made up of 15 amino acids. Germline V gene data show CDR1 as SGDLS and CDR2 as YYNGEE. Trimming left V 0 bases short and J 5 bases short, with 15 bases between. As DNA, the CDR3 is TGTGCCAGCAGCGTAGGACAAGCCCTCGGGGACGAGCAGTACTTC. Translating gives CASSVGQALGDEQYF.

The chain is built from TRBV7-2 and TRBJ1-5; D is perhaps TRBD1 (6 bases). Trimming stripped 5 bases from V and 7 bases from J, with 12 bases between. Germline V gives CDR1 SGHTA, CDR2 FQGNSA. The CDR3 sequence is 13 residues long. This chain's CDR3 is CASSPNRVQPQHF. In DNA form, the CDR3 reads TGTGCCAGCAGCCCAAACAGGGTACAGCCCCAGCATTTT. Based on the CDR3 plus reference TRBV7-2 and TRBJ1-5, the full variable domain is GAGVSQSPSNKVTEKGKDVELRCDPISGHTALYWYRQSLGQGLEFLIYFQGNSAPDKSGLPSDRFSAERTGGSVSTLTIQRTQQEDSAVYLCASSPNRVQPQHFGDGTRLSIL.

V and J are TRBV19 and TRBJ2-3; TRBD2 matches 10 bases. V was pared by 6 bases and J by 3 bases, with 6 bases of the junction left unmatched. Germline V gene sequence: CDR1 LNHDA, CDR2 SQIVND (reference sequence). The CDR3 covers 15 residues. CDR3 nucleotides: TGTGCCAGTAGACGAGCGGGGGGGCTGACAGATACGCAGTATTTT. Protein sequence: CASRRAGGLTDTQYF.

This chain uses TRBV27 with TRBJ1-1; TRBD1 is a possible D gene (6 bases). CDR1 and CDR2 from the germline V gene are MNHEY and SMNVEV (reference sequence). Trimming stripped 5 bases from V and 1 base from J, with 11 bases between. CDR3 length: 14 amino acids. CDR3: CASSNDRPNTEAFF. The DNA for the CDR3 is TGTGCCAGCAGTAATGACAGGCCGAACACTGAAGCTTTCTTT.

J is TRBJ1-6 and V is TRBV5-6, with TRBD1 as a possible D gene (6 bases). In germline, CDR1 is SGHDT, CDR2 YYEEEE. This CDR3 spans 13 amino acids. Trimming removed 5 bases at V and 7 bases at J, with 10 bases between. The CDR3 nucleotides are TGTGCCAGCAGTCCTGGACAGAATTCACCCCTCCACTTT. It specifies CASSPGQNSPLHF.

This chain links TRBV7-9 with TRBJ1-3; D gene uncertain. Looked up from germline, CDR1 is SEHNR and CDR2 is FQNEAQ (reference sequence). The CDR3 has 15 amino acids. The germline V and J ends were trimmed by 4 bases and 4 bases, with 14 bases remaining between them. CDR3 sequence: CASSSGGVRGNTIYF. The CDR3 nucleotides are TGTGCCAGCAGCTCCGGCGGGGTCCGGGGAAACACCATATATTTT.

The chain combines TRBV29-1 with TRBJ1-1; no clear D gene. The CDR3 loop spans 11 amino acids. CDR1 is SQVTM, CDR2 ANQGSEA, per germline. V lost 6 bases to trimming and J lost 8 bases, with 13 bases between them. The CDR3 here is CSVQRTREAFF. CDR3 DNA: TGCAGCGTCCAGCGGACCCGGGAAGCTTTCTTT. The whole variable domain, remainder taken from reference TRBV29-1 and TRBJ1-1, is SAVISQKPSRDICQRGTSLTIQCQVDSQVTMMFWYRQQPGQSLTLIATANQGSEATYESGFVIDKFPISRPNLTFSTLTVSNMSPEDSSIYLCSVQRTREAFFGQGTRLTVV.

V gene TRBV12-3 or TRBV12-4 combines with J gene TRBJ1-1; D gene unclear. The ends were cut back, 5 bases at V and 5 bases at J, with 12 bases in the middle. The CDR3 loop spans 13 amino acids. CDR3 sequence: CASSPRTGTEAFF. Here the CDR3 DNA reads TGTGCCAGCAGTCCCCGGACGGGGACTGAAGCTTTCTTT.

The gene calls are TRBV4-2 and TRBJ1-3; possible D gene TRBD1, 6 bases. The CDR3 spans 16 residues. Trimming took 4 bases from V and 0 from J, leaving 13 bases between them. Germline assignment: CDR1 LGHNA and CDR2 YNFKEQ. The CDR3 is CASSPTGQFSGNTIYF. The CDR3 DNA reads TGTGCCAGCAGCCCCACCGGACAGTTCTCTGGAAACACCATATATTTT.

The chain combines TRBV19 with TRBJ1-1; 7 positions match TRBD1. The germline gives CDR1 LNHDA, CDR2 SQIVND (reference sequence). The trim removed 4 bases at V and 1 base at J, leaving 0 bases unmatched. CDR3 length: 13 amino acids. The CDR3 bases are TGTGCCAGTAGTAGACAGGGGAACACTGAAGCTTTCTTT. Encoded protein: CASSRQGNTEAFF.

V is TRBV7-2 and J is TRBJ2-7; D possibly corresponds to TRBD1 (5 bases). Germline V gene lookup returns CDR1 SGHTA and CDR2 FQGNSA. V was pared by 5 bases and J by 6 bases, with 17 bases between. This CDR3 has 14 amino acids. CDR3 region: CASSLWGSGFEQYF. The DNA for the CDR3 is TGTGCCAGCAGCCTCTGGGGCTCCGGCTTCGAGCAGTACTTC.

The chain is built from TRBV7-3 and TRBJ2-6; a weak D match, TRBD1 (5 bases). Germline assignment: CDR1 SGHTA and CDR2 FQGTGA. The CDR3 spans 13 residues. The V end was cut by 8 bases, the J end by 0 bases, with 5 bases between. CDR3 sequence (DNA): TGTGCCAGCGGGGCCTCTGGGGCCAACGTCCTGACTTTC. It translates to CASGASGANVLTF.

The chain carries TRBV6-5 and TRBJ2-2; 8 bases align to TRBD2. The germline V gene encodes CDR1 MNHEY and CDR2 SVGAGI. The junction had 4 bases not matched to a gene; V was cut back by 5 bases and J by 5 bases. The CDR3 runs 14 residues. CDR3 sequence reads: CASSRGGLTGELFF. In DNA, the CDR3 is TGTGCCAGCAGTCGGGGGGGCCTTACCGGGGAGCTGTTTTTT.

The chain is built from TRBV27 and TRBJ1-6; TRBD1 aligns across 7 bases. Unmatched junction bases numbered 27, after V lost 6 bases and J lost 10 bases. CDR1 MNHEY and CDR2 SMNVEV come from the germline V gene (reference sequence). This CDR3 region has 20 residues. The DNA of the CDR3 is TGTGCCAGCAGGGACGACTACCCTCGGGACAGAGCTTGGGTAGAGTCACCCCTCCACTTT. Translated, it gives CASRDDYPRDRAWVESPLHF.

The V call is TRBV25-1, the J call TRBJ1-1; D call uncertain. The V and J ends lost 5 bases and 1 base respectively, with 11 bases between them. The CDR3 has 14 residues. Germline V gene data show CDR1 as MGHDK and CDR2 as SYGVNS. This CDR3 is CASSFAGKNTEAFF. The DNA of the CDR3 is TGTGCCAGCAGTTTTGCCGGGAAGAACACTGAAGCTTTCTTT.

V is TRBV6-5 and J is TRBJ1-4, with 7 bases lining up with TRBD1. V gave up 6 bases and J gave up 5 bases; unmatched junction bases: 9. Looked up from germline, CDR1 is MNHEY and CDR2 is SVGAGI. The CDR3 has 15 amino acids. CDR3: CASSRTGVGNEKLFF. The CDR3, as DNA: TGTGCCAGCAGCCGCACAGGGGTAGGGAATGAAAAACTGTTTTTT.

The chain recombines TRBV9 with TRBJ2-7; D is unclear. Trimming removed 3 bases from V and 3 bases from J, with 16 bases in between. Germline V gene sequence: CDR1 SGDLS, CDR2 YYNGEE. The CDR3 extends over 15 amino acids. The DNA for the CDR3 is TGTGCCAGCAGCGCAGACTCCCATTCTTACTACGAGCAGTACTTC. It yields the protein CASSADSHSYYEQYF.

The rearrangement joins TRBV5-1 to TRBJ2-7, with TRBD1 matching 8 bases. The CDR3 totals 14 residues. The V gene's germline CDR1 is SGHRS and CDR2 YFSETQ. Trimming removed 4 bases from V and 6 bases from J; junction bases left unmatched: 9. CDR3 loop: CASSPDRVIVEQYF. The DNA of the CDR3 is TGCGCCAGCAGCCCGGACAGGGTTATCGTCGAGCAGTACTTC.

A single count supports this clone. V and J are TRBV18 and TRBJ2-1; 8 bases map to TRBD1. After removal of 3 bases from V and 9 bases from J, the junction contained 7 bases not matched to a gene. CDR1 and CDR2 (germline): KGHSH, LQKENI. The CDR3 has 14 residues. The CDR3: CASSPDRDRVEQFF. CDR3 nucleotide sequence: TGTGCCAGCTCACCGGACAGGGATCGGGTTGAGCAGTTCTTC.

The chain's CDR3 is CASSSEDSYTF. For the CDR3, the DNA is TGTGCCAGCAGCTCAGAGGATAGCTACACCTTC. The chain joins TRBV7-9 to TRBJ1-2; no definite D call. From germline, CDR1 is SEHNR and CDR2 FQNEAQ (reference sequence). V lost 4 bases to trimming and J lost 9 bases, with 9 bases between them. The CDR3 consists of 11 residues. Filled out from reference TRBV7-9 and TRBJ1-2, the complete variable domain reads DTGVSQNPRHKITKRGQNVTFRCDPISEHNRLYWYRQTLGQGPEFLTYFQNEAQLEKSRLLSDRFSAERPKGSFSTLEIQRTEQGDSAMYLCASSSEDSYTFGSGTRLTVV.